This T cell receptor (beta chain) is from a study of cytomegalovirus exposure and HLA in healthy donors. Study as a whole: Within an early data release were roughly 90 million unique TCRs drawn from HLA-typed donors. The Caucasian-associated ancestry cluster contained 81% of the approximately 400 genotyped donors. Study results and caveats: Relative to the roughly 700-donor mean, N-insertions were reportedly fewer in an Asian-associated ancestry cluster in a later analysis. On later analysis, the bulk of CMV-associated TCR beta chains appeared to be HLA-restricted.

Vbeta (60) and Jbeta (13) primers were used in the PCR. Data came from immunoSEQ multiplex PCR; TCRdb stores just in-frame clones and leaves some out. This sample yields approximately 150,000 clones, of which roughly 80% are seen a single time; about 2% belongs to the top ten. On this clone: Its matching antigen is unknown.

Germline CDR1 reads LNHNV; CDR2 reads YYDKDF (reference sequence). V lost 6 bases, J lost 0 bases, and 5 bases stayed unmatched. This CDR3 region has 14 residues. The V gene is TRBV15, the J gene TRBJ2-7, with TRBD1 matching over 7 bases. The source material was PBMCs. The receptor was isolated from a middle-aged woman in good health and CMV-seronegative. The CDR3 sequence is CATSRDRSSYEQYF. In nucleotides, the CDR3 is TGTGCCACCAGTCGGGACAGAAGCTCCTACGAGCAGTACTTC.